Below, one T cell receptor (beta chain) is given with its context. Trimming removed 5 bases from V and 5 bases from J; junction bases left unmatched: 11. CDR3 size: 16 residues. Germline V gene lookup returns CDR1 MNHEY and CDR2 SMNVEV (reference sequence). The sample belongs to a study of blood T cell repertoires in COVID-19. Turning to the study itself: Whether acute or convalescent, the COVID-19 samples came from the United States, Italy and Spain. T cells, B-cell-depleted T cells, or PBMCs supplied cDNA or gDNA.

Original data processing: Reference gene primer amplification gave nucleated cell count estimates. Clones were read by immunoSEQ multiplex PCR, and TCRdb kept only the in-frame ones, dropping some. V and J calls plus clone size are reproduced from that table; the DNA served to infer D and trimming. The sample lists approximately 190,000 clones, roughly nine tenths occurring once. The source is a man aged 60-69 years with active or convalescent COVID-19. The J gene is TRBJ2-5, the V gene TRBV27; TRBD2 agrees at 10 bases. Sequencing used peripheral blood. The CDR3, as DNA: TGTGCCAGCAGTAAGACTAGCGGGCGGGCAGGGGAGACCCAGTACTTC. It is translated as CASSKTSGRAGETQYF.